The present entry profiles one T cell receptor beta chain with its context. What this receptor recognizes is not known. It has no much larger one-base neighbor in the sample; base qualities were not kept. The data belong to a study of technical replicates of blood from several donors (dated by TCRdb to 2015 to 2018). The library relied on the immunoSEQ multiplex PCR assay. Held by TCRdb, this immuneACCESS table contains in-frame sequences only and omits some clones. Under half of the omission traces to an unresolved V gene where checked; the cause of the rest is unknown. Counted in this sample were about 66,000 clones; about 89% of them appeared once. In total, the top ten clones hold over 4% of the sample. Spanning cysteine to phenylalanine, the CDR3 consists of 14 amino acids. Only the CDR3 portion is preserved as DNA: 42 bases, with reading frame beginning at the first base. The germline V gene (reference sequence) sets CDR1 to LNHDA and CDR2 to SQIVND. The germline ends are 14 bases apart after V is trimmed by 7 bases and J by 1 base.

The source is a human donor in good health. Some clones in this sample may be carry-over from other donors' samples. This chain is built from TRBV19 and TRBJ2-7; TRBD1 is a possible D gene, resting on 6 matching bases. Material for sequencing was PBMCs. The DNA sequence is TGTGCCAGTACCCCGACAGGTATTTCCTACGAGCAGTACTTC. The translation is CASTPTGISYEQYF.